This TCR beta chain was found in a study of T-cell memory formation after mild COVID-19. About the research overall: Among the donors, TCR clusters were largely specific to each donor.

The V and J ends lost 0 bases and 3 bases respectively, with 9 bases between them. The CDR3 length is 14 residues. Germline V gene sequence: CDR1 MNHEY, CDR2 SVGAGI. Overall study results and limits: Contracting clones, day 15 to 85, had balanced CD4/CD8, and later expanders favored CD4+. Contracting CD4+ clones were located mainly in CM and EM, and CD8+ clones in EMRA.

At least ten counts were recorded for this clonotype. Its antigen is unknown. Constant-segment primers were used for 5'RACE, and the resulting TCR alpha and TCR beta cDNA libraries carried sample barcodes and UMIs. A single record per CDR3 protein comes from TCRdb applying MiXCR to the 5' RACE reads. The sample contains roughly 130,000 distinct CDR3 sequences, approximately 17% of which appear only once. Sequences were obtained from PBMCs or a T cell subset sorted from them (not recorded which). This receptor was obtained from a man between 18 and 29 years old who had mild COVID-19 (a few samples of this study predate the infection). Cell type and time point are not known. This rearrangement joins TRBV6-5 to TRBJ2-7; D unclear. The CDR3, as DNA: TGTGCCAGCAGTTACTCAGACCGTCACTACGAGCAGTACTTC. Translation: CASSYSDRHYEQYF.